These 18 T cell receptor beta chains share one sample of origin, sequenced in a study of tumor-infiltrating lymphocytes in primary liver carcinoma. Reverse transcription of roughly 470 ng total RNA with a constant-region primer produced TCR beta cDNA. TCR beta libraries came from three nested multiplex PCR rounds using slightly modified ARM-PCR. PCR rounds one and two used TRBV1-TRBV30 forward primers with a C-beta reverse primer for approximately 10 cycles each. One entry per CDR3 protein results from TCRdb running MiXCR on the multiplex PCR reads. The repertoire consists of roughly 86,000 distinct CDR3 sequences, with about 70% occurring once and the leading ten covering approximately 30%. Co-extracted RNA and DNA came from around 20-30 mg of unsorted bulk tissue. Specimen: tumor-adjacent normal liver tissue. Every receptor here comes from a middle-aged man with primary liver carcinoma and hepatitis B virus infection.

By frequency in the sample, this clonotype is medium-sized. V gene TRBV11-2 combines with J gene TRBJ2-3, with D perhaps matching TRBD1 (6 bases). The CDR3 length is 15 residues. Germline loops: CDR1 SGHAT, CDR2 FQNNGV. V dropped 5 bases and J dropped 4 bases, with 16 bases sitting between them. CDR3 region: CASSPRPKGADTQYF. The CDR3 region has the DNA TGTGCCAGCAGCCCCAGGCCCAAGGGGGCAGATACGCAGTATTTT.

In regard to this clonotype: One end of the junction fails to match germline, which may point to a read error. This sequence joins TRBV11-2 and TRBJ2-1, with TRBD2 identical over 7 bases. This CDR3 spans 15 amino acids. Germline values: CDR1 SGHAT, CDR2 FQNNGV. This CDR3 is CASSRASGSYNEQRF. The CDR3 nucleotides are TGTGCCAGCAGTCGGGCTAGCGGATCCTACAATGAGCAGCGCTTC.

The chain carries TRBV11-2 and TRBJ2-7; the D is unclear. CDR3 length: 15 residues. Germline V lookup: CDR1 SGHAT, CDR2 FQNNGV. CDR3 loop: CVNSPLQLSSYEQYF. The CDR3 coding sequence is TGTGTCAACAGTCCCCTACAGCTGAGCTCCTACGAGCAGTACTTC.

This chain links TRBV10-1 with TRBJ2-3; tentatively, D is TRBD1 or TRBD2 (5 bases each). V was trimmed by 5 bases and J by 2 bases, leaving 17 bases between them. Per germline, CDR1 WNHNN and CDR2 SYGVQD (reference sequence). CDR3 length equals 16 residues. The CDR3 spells CASSNTGARDTDTQYF. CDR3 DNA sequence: TGCGCCAGCAGTAACACCGGGGCCCGAGACACAGATACGCAGTATTTT.

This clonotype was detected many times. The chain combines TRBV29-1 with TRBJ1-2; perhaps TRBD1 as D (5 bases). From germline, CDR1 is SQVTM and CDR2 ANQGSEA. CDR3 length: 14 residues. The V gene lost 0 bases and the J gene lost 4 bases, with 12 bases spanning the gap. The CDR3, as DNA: TGCAGCGTTGAAGATATCGGGGGGGGCTATGGCTACACCTTC. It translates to CSVEDIGGGYGYTF.

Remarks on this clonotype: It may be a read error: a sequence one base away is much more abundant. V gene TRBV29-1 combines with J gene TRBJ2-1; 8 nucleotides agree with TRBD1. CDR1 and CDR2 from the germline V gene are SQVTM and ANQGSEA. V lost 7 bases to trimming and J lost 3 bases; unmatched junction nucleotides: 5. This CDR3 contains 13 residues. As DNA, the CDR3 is TGCAGCGGGACAGGGAAATACTACAATGAGCAGTTCTTC. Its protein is CSGTGKYYNEQFF.

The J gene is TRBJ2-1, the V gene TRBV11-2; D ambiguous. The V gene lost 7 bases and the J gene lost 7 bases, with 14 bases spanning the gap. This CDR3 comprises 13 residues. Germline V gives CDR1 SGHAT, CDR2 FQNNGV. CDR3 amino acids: CASISGPGNEQFF. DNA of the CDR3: TGTGCCAGCATCTCAGGACCCGGTAATGAGCAGTTCTTC.

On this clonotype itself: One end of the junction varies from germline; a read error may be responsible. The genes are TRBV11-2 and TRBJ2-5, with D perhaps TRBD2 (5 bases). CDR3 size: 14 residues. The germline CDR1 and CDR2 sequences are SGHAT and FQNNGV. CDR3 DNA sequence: TGTGCTAGCACCCGGACTGAGTTCGAAGAGATCCAGTGCTTC. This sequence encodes CASTRTEFEEIQCF.

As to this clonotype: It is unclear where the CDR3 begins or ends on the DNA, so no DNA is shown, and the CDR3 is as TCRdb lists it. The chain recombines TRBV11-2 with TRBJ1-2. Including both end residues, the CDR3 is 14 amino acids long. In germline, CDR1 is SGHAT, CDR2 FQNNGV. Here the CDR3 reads CANSASAANYGCTF.

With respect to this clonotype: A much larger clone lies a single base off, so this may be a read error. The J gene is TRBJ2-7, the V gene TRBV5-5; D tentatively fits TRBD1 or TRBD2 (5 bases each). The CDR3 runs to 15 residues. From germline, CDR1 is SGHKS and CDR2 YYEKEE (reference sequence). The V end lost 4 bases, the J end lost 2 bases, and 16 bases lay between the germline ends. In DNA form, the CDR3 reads TGTGCCAGCAGCACAGGACGGTGGGGGACCTACGAGCAGTACTTC. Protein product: CASSTGRWGTYEQYF. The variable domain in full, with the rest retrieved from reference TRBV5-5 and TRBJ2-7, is DAGVTQSPTHLIKTRGQQVTLRCSPISGHKSVSWYQQVLGQGPQFIFQYYEKEERGRGNFPDRFSARQFPNYSSELNVNALLLGDSALYLCASSTGRWGTYEQYFGPGTRLTVT.

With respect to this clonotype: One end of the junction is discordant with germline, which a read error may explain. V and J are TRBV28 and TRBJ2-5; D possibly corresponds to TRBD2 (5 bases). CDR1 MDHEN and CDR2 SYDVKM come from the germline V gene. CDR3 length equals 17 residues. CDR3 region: CTSSSISRGGSQETQYF. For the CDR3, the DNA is TGTACCAGCAGTTCCATTTCTAGAGGAGGCTCCCAAGAGACCCAGTATTTC.

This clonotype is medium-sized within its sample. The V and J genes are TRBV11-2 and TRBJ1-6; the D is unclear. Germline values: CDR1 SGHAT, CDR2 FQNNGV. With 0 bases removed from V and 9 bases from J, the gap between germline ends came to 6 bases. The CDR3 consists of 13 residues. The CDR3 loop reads CASSLEGGSPLHF. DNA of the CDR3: TGTGCCAGCAGCTTAGAGGGCGGTTCACCCCTCCACTTT.

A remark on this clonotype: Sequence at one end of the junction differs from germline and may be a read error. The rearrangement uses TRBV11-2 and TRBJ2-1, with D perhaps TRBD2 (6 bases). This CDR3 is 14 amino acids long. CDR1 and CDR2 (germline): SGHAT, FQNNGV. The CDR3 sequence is CASSQASVYNEQLF. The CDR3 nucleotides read TGTGCCAGCAGCCAGGCTAGCGTGTACAACGAGCAGTTATTC.

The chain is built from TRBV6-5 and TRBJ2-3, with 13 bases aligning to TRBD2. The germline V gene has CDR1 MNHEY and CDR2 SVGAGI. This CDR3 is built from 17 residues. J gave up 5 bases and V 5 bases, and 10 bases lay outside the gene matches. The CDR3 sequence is CASSLTSGRAVRDTQYF. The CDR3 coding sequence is TGTGCCAGCAGTCTTACTAGCGGGAGGGCTGTCAGAGATACGCAGTATTTT.

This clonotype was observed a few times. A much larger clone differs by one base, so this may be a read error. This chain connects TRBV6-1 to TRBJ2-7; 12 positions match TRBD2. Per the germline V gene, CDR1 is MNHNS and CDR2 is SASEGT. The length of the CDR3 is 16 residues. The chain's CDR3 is CASSKTLAGGDYKQYF. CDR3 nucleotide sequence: TGTGCCAGCAGTAAAACACTAGCGGGAGGAGACTACAAGCAGTACTTC.

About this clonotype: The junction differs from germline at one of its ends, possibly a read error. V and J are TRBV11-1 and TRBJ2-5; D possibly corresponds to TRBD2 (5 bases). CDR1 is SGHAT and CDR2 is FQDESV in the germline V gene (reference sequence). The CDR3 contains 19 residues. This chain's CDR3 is CANSPPPEVTKDFQETQYF. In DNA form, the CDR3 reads TGTGCCAACAGCCCGCCCCCGGAAGTCACGAAGGACTTCCAAGAGACCCAGTACTTC. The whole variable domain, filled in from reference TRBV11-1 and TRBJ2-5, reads EAEVAQSPRYKITEKSQAVAFWCDPISGHATLYWYRQILGQGPELLVQFQDESVVDDSQLPKDRFSAERLKGVDSTLKIQPAELGDSAMYLCANSPPPEVTKDFQETQYFGPGTRLLVL.

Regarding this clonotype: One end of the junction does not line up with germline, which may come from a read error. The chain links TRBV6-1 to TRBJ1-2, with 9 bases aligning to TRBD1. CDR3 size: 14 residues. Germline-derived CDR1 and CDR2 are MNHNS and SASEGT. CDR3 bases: TGTGCCAGTAGTGAAAGACAGGGGGTTGCTGGCTACACCTTC. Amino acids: CASSERQGVAGYTF.

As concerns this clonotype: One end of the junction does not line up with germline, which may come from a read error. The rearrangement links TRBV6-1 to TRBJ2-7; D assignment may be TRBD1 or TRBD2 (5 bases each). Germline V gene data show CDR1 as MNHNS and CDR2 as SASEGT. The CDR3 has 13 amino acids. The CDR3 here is CASNEGLSYEQYF. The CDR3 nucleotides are TGTGCCAGCAATGAGGGGCTCTCCTACGAGCAATACTTC.